This T cell receptor (beta chain) was retrieved from a study of CD8 T cells in acute hepatitis C reinfection. Repertoires were generated with immunoSEQ multiplex PCR, while TCRdb's copy carries only in-frame clones and drops some. This sample has over 35,000 clones, with just under 90% found just once. Germline V gene sequence: CDR1 MGHRA, CDR2 YSYEKL. V was clipped by 0 bases and J by 10 bases, with 7 bases between them. The CDR3 is 12 amino acids. Study conclusions and caveats: Exact CDR3 sharing with other epitopes was rare, possibly method-limited. TRBV04 and TRBV06 were preferentially used in all groups, not explained by naive pool overrepresentation.

Time point noted: naive CD8 control sorted from an acute-time-point sample. Dead cells were excluded, and live cells stained for CD3, CD8 and CD45RO. In this sample, this clone turned up a few times. Its antigen is still unknown. Input material: naive CD8+ T cells from PBMCs. The rearrangement links TRBV4-1 to TRBJ2-1; D unclear. The receptor's source is a young man with chronic hepatitis C. DNA of the CDR3: TGCGCCAGCAGCCAAGATGGTACAGAGCAGTTCTTC. Amino acid sequence: CASSQDGTEQFF.